The 17 T cell receptor beta chains below come from one sample, sequenced in a study of cytomegalovirus exposure and HLA in healthy donors. PCR amplification relied on 60 Vbeta primers (plus 13 Jbeta primers). This table comes from immunoSEQ multiplex PCR, and its TCRdb copy is limited to in-frame clones, with some not included. The sample table sets out approximately 140,000 clones. Material for sequencing was PBMCs. Receptors originate from a man aged 40-49 years in good health and CMV-seronegative.

This chain connects TRBV9 to TRBJ1-1, with 9 bases identical to TRBD1. Per the germline V gene, CDR1 is SGDLS and CDR2 is YYNGEE. This CDR3 contains 13 residues. After removal of 7 bases from V and 5 bases from J, the junction contained 6 bases not matched to a gene. CDR3 DNA: TGTGCCAGCGGGGACAGGGCGGGGACTGAAGCTTTCTTT. It is translated as CASGDRAGTEAFF. Complete variable domain (other parts from reference TRBV9 and TRBJ1-1): DSGVTQTPKHLITATGQRVTLRCSPRSGDLSVYWYQQSLDQGLQFLIQYYNGEERAKGNILERFSAQQFPDLHSELNLSSLELGDSALYFCASGDRAGTEAFFGQGTRLTVV.

CDR3 amino acids: CASSFGQGAQDTEAFF. DNA for the CDR3: TGTGCCAGCAGCTTTGGACAGGGGGCGCAGGACACTGAAGCTTTCTTT. The chain combines TRBV5-4 with TRBJ1-1, with TRBD1 matching 11 bases. The CDR3 length is 16 residues. Germline-derived CDR1 and CDR2 are SGHNT and YYREEE (reference sequence). J gave up 3 bases and V 2 bases, and 6 bases lay outside the gene matches.

The genes are TRBV4-2 and TRBJ2-2; TRBD2 matches at 11 bases. The ends lost 4 bases at V and 3 bases at J; junction bases unmatched: 10. Per the germline V gene, CDR1 is LGHNA and CDR2 is YNFKEQ. The CDR3 spans 18 residues. CDR3 DNA sequence: TGTGCCAGCAGCCCCCCCGCAGTAGCGGGGGGGGACACCGGGGAGCTGTTTTTT. This encodes CASSPPAVAGGDTGELFF.

The chain carries TRBV6-6 and TRBJ2-2; 9 bases are shared with TRBD1. The germline V gene has CDR1 MNHNY and CDR2 SVGAGI (reference sequence). This CDR3 region has 15 residues. The junction had 9 bases not matched to a gene; V was cut back by 7 bases and J by 6 bases. As DNA, the CDR3 is TGTGCCAGCAACCGAGGACAGGGGTTACCCGGGGAGCTGTTTTTT. Translated, it gives CASNRGQGLPGELFF.

The chain combines TRBV7-9 with TRBJ1-3, with D possibly matching TRBD1 (6 bases). The CDR3 is 18 amino acids. V lost 5 bases and J lost 0, with 20 bases in between. The germline V gene has CDR1 SEHNR and CDR2 FQNEAQ (reference sequence). The CDR3 sequence: CASSLNLDSTSSGNTIYF. In nucleotides, the CDR3 is TGTGCCAGCAGCCTGAATTTGGACAGCACGAGCTCTGGAAACACCATATATTTT.

V and J are TRBV6-5 and TRBJ1-2; 7 bases align to TRBD1. CDR3 length: 15 amino acids. Germline CDR1 is MNHEY and CDR2 is SVGAGI. Trimming took 6 bases from V and 4 from J; bases not matched to a gene: 11. The CDR3 region has the DNA TGTGCCAGCAGCCCGGACAGGATCTCGCCCTATGGCTACACCTTC. It is translated as CASSPDRISPYGYTF.

The V gene is TRBV5-1, the J gene TRBJ2-2, with 9 bases aligning to TRBD1. This CDR3 is built from 15 residues. Trimming took 3 bases from V and 4 from J; bases not matched to a gene: 4. Germline V gene sequence: CDR1 SGHRS, CDR2 YFSETQ. In DNA form, the CDR3 reads TGCGCCAGCAGCTGGACAGGGGCCAGCACCGGGGAGCTGTTTTTT. Its translation: CASSWTGASTGELFF.

Notes on this clone: Its ends do not fully match the called genes, so a read error is possible. The J gene is TRBJ2-2, the V gene TRBV9; D perhaps matches TRBD2 (6 bases). Germline CDR1 SGDLS, CDR2 YYNGEE. There are 13 residues in the CDR3. CDR3 in amino acids: CASSFGSTGGLFF. The CDR3 nucleotides read TGTGCCAGCAGCTTCGGGAGCACCGGGGGGCTGTTTTTT.

The rearrangement uses TRBV30 and TRBJ2-7; D call uncertain. This CDR3 is built from 11 residues. Trimming left V 4 bases short and J 7 bases short, with 11 bases between. The germline V gene encodes CDR1 GTSNPN and CDR2 SVGIG (reference sequence). CDR3 nucleotides: TGTGCCTGGATAAGAGGAAAGGAGCAGTACTTC. Translation gives CAWIRGKEQYF.

The chain combines TRBV28 with TRBJ1-2; TRBD1 aligns across 9 bases. V dropped 3 bases and J dropped 4; count of bases not matched to a gene: 6. Germline lookup yields CDR1 MDHEN and CDR2 SYDVKM. CDR3 size: 15 residues. CDR3 coding DNA: TGTGCCAGCAGTTTGGTGGACAGGGGTTCCTATGGCTACACCTTC. Its translation is CASSLVDRGSYGYTF.

This rearrangement joins TRBV5-1 to TRBJ2-1; 9 bases are a match to TRBD2. Germline trimming cut 1 base from V and 5 bases from J; bases unmatched to any gene: 10. CDR1 is SGHRS and CDR2 is YFSETQ in the germline V gene. The CDR3 is 17 residues long. In DNA, the CDR3 is TGCGCCAGCAGCTTGTATAGTGCGGGACTAGCAAACAATGAGCAGTTCTTC. Its protein is CASSLYSAGLANNEQFF.

The chain combines TRBV10-3 with TRBJ2-5; D gene uncertain. The CDR3 runs 13 residues. The germline gives CDR1 ENHRY, CDR2 SYGVKD. Trimming pared 0 bases from V and 5 bases from J, leaving 7 bases between. The CDR3 region is CAISESRIETQYF. The DNA of the CDR3 is TGTGCCATCAGTGAGTCGAGGATTGAGACCCAGTACTTC.

The V call is TRBV7-3, the J call TRBJ2-2, with 8 bases that match TRBD1. The junction had 13 bases not matched to a gene; V was cut back by 5 bases and J by 8 bases. From germline, CDR1 is SGHTA and CDR2 FQGTGA. This CDR3 has 16 amino acids. Here the CDR3 reads CASSEPRGLGIGELFF. The CDR3 DNA is TGTGCCAGCAGCGAACCCAGGGGGCTCGGGATTGGGGAGCTGTTTTTT.

The chain couples TRBV7-2 to TRBJ2-4; 9 bases line up with TRBD1. Germline V gene data show CDR1 as SGHTA and CDR2 as FQGNSA. This CDR3 spans 16 amino acids. V trimming: 5 bases; J trimming: 1 base; junction bases outside the gene matches: 6. The CDR3 coding sequence is TGTGCCAGCAGCCCTCGACAGGGGGAGGCCAAAAACATTCAGTACTTC. Protein product: CASSPRQGEAKNIQYF.

The gene calls are TRBV9 and TRBJ2-1, with 10 bases lining up with TRBD2. The length of the CDR3 is 16 residues. CDR1 is SGDLS and CDR2 is YYNGEE in the germline V gene. With 0 bases clipped from V and 4 bases from J, the junction kept 4 bases outside the gene matches. The CDR3 loop is CASSVGGLAQYNEQFF. In DNA form, the CDR3 reads TGTGCCAGCAGCGTAGGGGGACTAGCGCAATACAATGAGCAGTTCTTC.

The rearrangement links TRBV6-1 to TRBJ1-1; 10 bases align to TRBD1. J was trimmed by 5 bases and V by 2 bases; bases with no gene match: 5. Looked up from germline, CDR1 is MNHNS and CDR2 is SASEGT. This CDR3 region has 15 residues. CDR3 sequence reads: CASSELGQGWTEAFF. CDR3 nucleotide sequence: TGTGCCAGCAGTGAACTGGGACAGGGGTGGACTGAAGCTTTCTTT.

The V call is TRBV29-1, the J call TRBJ1-4; the D gene is possibly TRBD1 (5 bases). V lost 4 bases and J 3 bases, leaving 9 bases between the germline ends. CDR3 length equals 13 residues. Germline V lookup: CDR1 SQVTM, CDR2 ANQGSEA. CDR3 protein: CSVVGASNEKLFF. CDR3 in DNA: TGCAGCGTTGTAGGGGCTTCTAATGAAAAACTGTTTTTT. Full variable domain (outside the CDR3, taken from reference TRBV29-1 and TRBJ1-4): SAVISQKPSRDICQRGTSLTIQCQVDSQVTMMFWYRQQPGQSLTLIATANQGSEATYESGFVIDKFPISRPNLTFSTLTVSNMSPEDSSIYLCSVVGASNEKLFFGSGTQLSVL.